The 2 T cell receptor beta chains below all came from one sample that was sequenced in a study of CD8 T cells in ankylosing spondylitis. TCRdb reprocessed the 5' RACE reads with MiXCR, giving one entry per CDR3 protein. The sample gives around 300,000 distinct CDR3 sequences, 14% to 15% of which show up once; 0.95% to 1.4% is in the top ten. Sequencing was done on a sample of blood, either unsorted or a sorted T cell fraction (not recorded which). These receptors were taken from a male donor with ankylosing spondylitis or in good health (not recorded which).

The chain is built from TRBV4-1 and TRBJ2-3; 8 nucleotides align to TRBD2. Losses at the gene ends were 3 bases for V and 10 bases for J; bases not matched to a gene: 9. Germline V gives CDR1 MGHRA, CDR2 YSYEKL. The CDR3 is 14 amino acids. Here the CDR3 DNA reads TGCGCCAGCAGCCAGCCCGAGAGACTAGCGCCGCAGTATTTT. Its protein is CASSQPERLAPQYF.

The chain has TRBV3-1 and TRBJ1-1, with 8 bases fitting TRBD1. The germline CDR1 and CDR2 sequences are LGHDT and YNNKEL (reference sequence). This CDR3 comprises 17 residues. The junction had 16 bases not matched to a gene; V was cut back by 1 base and J by 9 bases. CDR3 coding DNA: TGTGCCAGCAGCCAAGTATTTGGACAGGGAGGTGGGGGAAAAGCTTTCTTT. Residues: CASSQVFGQGGGGKAFF.